This is a list of T cell receptor beta chains from one sample in a study of cytomegalovirus exposure and HLA in healthy donors. The protocol was immunoSEQ multiplex PCR, while the TCRdb copy is restricted to in-frame clones and leaves out a portion. The data show about 120,000 clones, around 80% seen once. Material: PBMCs. Source of these receptors: a man aged 25-45 years in good health and CMV-seropositive. The CDR3 runs from the conserved cysteine through the conserved F or W. The D gene is left open where the match is weak. The size field is filled for only some rows; it gives once, few, many or a size class.

-,TRBD2,TRBJ2-5,TRBV27,CASSLAPAGRLAQYF,TGTGCCAGCAGTTTAGCCCCAGCGGGGCGATTGGCCCAGTACTTC
-,-,TRBJ1-3,TRBV25-1,CASSRLVQGRSTIYF,TGTGCCAGCAGTCGATTGGTTCAGGGAAGGAGCACCATATATTTT
-,-,TRBJ1-1,TRBV2,CASSEVTAAEAFF,TGTGCCAGCAGTGAAGTGACCGCGGCTGAAGCTTTCTTT
once,-,TRBJ1-1,TRBV7-2,CASSPEPYQDTEAFF,TGTGCCAGCAGCCCCGAGCCTTATCAGGACACTGAAGCTTTCTTT
-,-,TRBJ2-3,TRBV9,CASSLQTRVGQDTQYF,TGTGCCAGCAGCCTCCAAACCAGGGTCGGGCAAGATACGCAGTATTTT
-,-,TRBJ2-7,TRBV7-2,CASSLGPSRGSYEQYF,TGTGCCAGCAGCTTAGGGCCTAGCCGTGGGTCCTACGAGCAGTACTTC
-,-,TRBJ1-1,TRBV4-1,CASSQEWGVEAFF,TGCGCCAGCAGCCAAGAGTGGGGGGTTGAAGCTTTCTTT
few,TRBD1,TRBJ2-7,TRBV6-6,CASSYGTGLSYEQYF,TGTGCCAGCAGTTACGGGACAGGGCTCTCCTACGAGCAGTACTTC
-,TRBD2,TRBJ2-3,TRBV7-2,CASSLGDYYTDTQYF,TGTGCCAGCAGCTTAGGGGACTACTACACAGATACGCAGTATTTT
-,TRBD1,TRBJ2-7,TRBV18,CASSPVGQGSYEQYF,TGTGCCAGCTCACCAGTGGGACAGGGATCTTACGAGCAGTACTTC
-,-,TRBJ2-5,TRBV5-1,CASSFGVGETQYF,TGCGCCAGCAGCTTCGGGGTCGGAGAGACCCAGTACTTC
few,TRBD2,TRBJ2-1,TRBV5-4,CASSPRGGSGRFNEQFF,TGTGCCAGCAGCCCCAGAGGGGGTAGCGGGAGGTTCAATGAGCAGTTCTTC
-,-,TRBJ2-7,TRBV15,CATSRVLAGSSYEQYF,TGTGCCACCAGCAGAGTCCTGGCAGGGTCCTCCTACGAGCAGTACTTC
-,TRBD1,TRBJ2-7,TRBV11-2,CASSLAQGQGEGYEQYF,TGTGCCAGCAGCTTAGCCCAAGGACAGGGGGAAGGGTACGAGCAGTACTTC
-,TRBD2,TRBJ2-7,TRBV6-1,CASRGGLAGDYEQYF,TGTGCCAGCCGTGGGGGACTAGCGGGAGATTACGAGCAGTACTTC
-,TRBD2,TRBJ2-7,TRBV7-6,CASSLRGIRLADHTYEQYF,TGTGCCAGCAGCTTAAGAGGTATTCGGCTAGCGGACCATACCTACGAGCAGTACTTC
once,TRBD2,TRBJ2-3,TRBV5-1,CASSLPLAGISTDTQYF,TGCGCCAGCAGCTTGCCACTAGCGGGGATTAGCACAGATACGCAGTATTTT
once,-,TRBJ1-2,TRBV30,CAWRYRSTDSNYGYTF,TGTGCCTGGAGGTACCGAAGCACTGATTCTAACTATGGCTACACCTTC
few,TRBD2,TRBJ2-1,TRBV27,CASNRLAHTFSYNEQFF,TGTGCCAGCAACCGACTAGCGCATACTTTTTCCTACAATGAGCAGTTCTTC
few,-,TRBJ2-7,TRBV9,CASSVDIGSYEQYF,TGTGCCAGCAGCGTGGACATCGGCTCCTACGAGCAGTACTTC
-,TRBD2,TRBJ2-1,TRBV7-3,CASSPGLVPNEQFF,TGTGCCAGCAGCCCTGGACTAGTCCCGAATGAGCAGTTCTTC
-,-,TRBJ2-7,TRBV7-9,CSSSFGAGAQYF,TGTTCCAGCAGCTTTGGGGCGGGGGCCCAGTACTTC
few,TRBD1,TRBJ2-5,TRBV4-1,CASSQEQGFRETQYF,TGCGCCAGCAGCCAAGAACAGGGGTTTCGGGAGACCCAGTACTTC
-,TRBD2,TRBJ2-1,TRBV6-4,CASSAAGRGYEQFF,TGTGCCAGCAGTGCAGCGGGACGCGGCTATGAGCAGTTCTTC
-,TRBD1,TRBJ1-2,TRBV19,CASSIVPDRGFYGYTF,TGTGCCAGTAGTATAGTTCCGGACAGGGGTTTTTATGGCTACACCTTC
-,TRBD2,TRBJ2-3,TRBV11-3,CASSLASGGITDTQYF,TGTGCCAGCAGCTTAGCCAGCGGGGGAATCACAGATACGCAGTATTTT
-,TRBD1,TRBJ2-5,TRBV28,CASSFFLSRDRENTETQYF,TGTGCCAGCAGTTTCTTCCTGTCCCGGGACAGGGAAAATACGGAGACCCAGTACTTC
-,TRBD1,TRBJ2-7,TRBV6-5,CASRQGMTYEQYF,TGTGCTAGCCGACAGGGGATGACCTACGAGCAGTACTTC
-,-,TRBJ1-2,TRBV19,CASSIPGYGYTF,TGTGCCAGTAGTATTCCCGGGTATGGCTACACCTTC
-,-,TRBJ1-2,TRBV4-3,CASSQGRRLIINYGYTF,TGCGCCAGCAGCCAAGGGCGGAGGTTAATAATTAACTATGGCTACACCTTC
-,-,TRBJ1-5,TRBV6-6,CASSYLQGINQPQHF,TGTGCCAGCAGTTATCTACAGGGAATCAATCAGCCCCAGCATTTT
few,-,TRBJ2-7,TRBV18,CASSLTTGVGSYEQYF,TGTGCCAGCTCGCTGACGACGGGGGTGGGCTCCTACGAGCAGTACTTC
-,TRBD1,TRBJ1-3,TRBV5-1,CASSLEGAYSGNTIYF,TGCGCCAGCAGCTTGGAGGGGGCCTACTCTGGAAACACCATATATTTT
-,-,TRBJ1-2,TRBV18,CASSPPRGASYGYTF,TGTGCCAGCTCACCACCTAGGGGCGCAAGCTATGGCTACACCTTC
few,-,TRBJ2-2,TRBV4-3,CASSRGYTGELFF,TGCGCCAGCAGCCGAGGTTACACCGGGGAGCTGTTTTTT
-,-,TRBJ1-5,TRBV7-2,CASSLNSPGSNQPQHF,TGTGCCAGCAGCTTGAATTCCCCGGGGAGCAATCAGCCCCAGCATTTT
-,TRBD2,TRBJ2-5,TRBV7-3,CASATSGRETQYF,TGTGCCAGCGCAACTAGCGGGAGGGAGACCCAGTACTTC
few,-,TRBJ1-4,TRBV5-1,CASRVGEFGNEKLFF,TGCGCCAGCAGGGTTGGGGAGTTCGGTAATGAAAAACTGTTTTTT
-,-,TRBJ2-1,TRBV6-1,CASRILAAAYNEQFF,TGTGCCAGCAGAATACTAGCTGCAGCCTACAATGAGCAGTTCTTC
-,TRBD1,TRBJ2-1,TRBV6-1,CASSGDRDGNEQFF,TGTGCCAGCAGTGGGGACAGGGATGGGAATGAGCAGTTCTTC
-,-,TRBJ2-1,TRBV7-2,CASSLAVIRSYNEQFF,TGTGCCAGCAGCTTAGCGGTCATACGGTCCTACAATGAGCAGTTCTTC
once,TRBD1,TRBJ2-7,TRBV7-2,CASSLDTGGSSSYEQYF,TGTGCCAGCAGCTTAGATACAGGGGGCTCGAGCTCCTACGAGCAGTACTTC
-,TRBD2,TRBJ2-7,TRBV27,CASSHTLAGGPSQYF,TGTGCCAGCAGCCACACCCTAGCGGGAGGGCCTTCGCAGTACTTC
once,TRBD2,TRBJ2-7,TRBV4-1,CASSQELAGDYEQYF,TGCGCCAGTAGCCAAGAGTTAGCGGGGGACTACGAGCAGTACTTC
-,-,TRBJ2-3,TRBV5-1,CASSLATTAVFSTDTQYF,TGCGCCAGCAGCTTGGCTACGACGGCGGTTTTTAGCACAGATACGCAGTATTTT
-,TRBD1,TRBJ2-7,TRBV5-6,CASSLGTGPIFYEQYF,TGTGCCAGCAGCTTGGGGACAGGGCCCATTTTCTACGAGCAGTACTTC
few,-,TRBJ1-3,TRBV28,CASSTIQGYSGNTIYF,TGTGCCAGCAGTACCATACAGGGCTACTCTGGAAACACCATATATTTT
-,TRBD1,TRBJ2-5,TRBV5-1,CASSFMGQGSETQYF,TGCGCCAGCAGCTTTATGGGACAGGGGTCGGAGACCCAGTACTTC